These 17 T cell receptor beta chains were sequenced from one sample in a study of T cell repertoires in cytomegalovirus infection. MiXCR, applied by TCRdb to the reads, yields one record per CDR3 protein. Of some 590,000 distinct CDR3 sequences in the sample, 35% to 50% are singletons; the top ten hold about 48%. What these receptors recognize is not known. Sequencing used cultured PBMCs, obtained from culture after CMV antigen stimulation. These receptors were taken from a human donor in good health (CMV status not recorded). Some clones in this sample may be carry-over from other donors' samples.

The rearrangement links TRBV4-1 to TRBJ1-5; D is ambiguous. V gave up 1 base and J gave up 2 bases, with 6 bases separating them. The germline CDR1 and CDR2 sequences are MGHRA and YSYEKL. CDR3 length equals 14 residues. The CDR3, as DNA: TGCGCCAGCAGCCAAGTGGGTGGCAATCAGCCCCAGCATTTT. Translating gives CASSQVGGNQPQHF.

This chain uses TRBV2 with TRBJ1-2; unclear D gene. There are 14 residues in the CDR3. CDR1 and CDR2 from the germline V gene are SNHLY and FYNNEI. Trimming removed 2 bases at V and 8 bases at J, with 15 bases between. In DNA form, the CDR3 reads TGTGCCAGCAGTGAAAGTGGGCAACTGGGGGGCTACACCTTC. Translation: CASSESGQLGGYTF.

This clonotype was seen only a few times. This chain joins TRBV7-9 and TRBJ1-3, with D uncertain. The CDR3 covers 14 residues. V was pared by 6 bases and J by 1 base, with 10 bases between. Per germline, CDR1 SEHNR and CDR2 FQNEAQ (reference sequence). CDR3 loop: CASSSRFSGNTIYF. For the CDR3, the DNA is TGTGCCAGCAGTTCCAGGTTTTCTGGAAACACCATATATTTT.

The chain combines TRBV7-2 with TRBJ2-1; D remains unclear. Per the germline V gene, CDR1 is SGHTA and CDR2 is FQGNSA. Trimming took 1 base from V and 8 from J, leaving 9 bases between them. The CDR3 extends over 13 amino acids. CDR3 amino acids: CASSLDPSDEQFF. CDR3 nucleotides: TGTGCCAGCAGCTTAGACCCATCCGATGAGCAGTTCTTC.

In this sample, this clonotype turned up a few times. The rearrangement joins TRBV7-6 to TRBJ1-4; no firm D call. V was clipped by 4 bases and J by 8 bases, with 14 bases between them. The germline V gene encodes CDR1 SGHVS and CDR2 FNYEAQ. The CDR3 length is 14 residues. CDR3 residues: CASSSASNLEKLFF. Written as DNA, the CDR3 is TGTGCCAGCAGCTCGGCCTCCAACCTGGAAAAACTGTTTTTT.

This clonotype appeared a few times. The V gene is TRBV12-3 or TRBV12-4, the J gene TRBJ2-7, with D possibly matching TRBD1 (6 bases). The length of the CDR3 is 14 residues. Trimming took 5 bases from V and 1 from J, leaving 12 bases between them. CDR3 residues: CASSPRGQSYEQYF. The CDR3 nucleotides are TGTGCCAGCAGTCCCCGAGGACAGTCCTACGAGCAGTACTTC.

There are a few counts of this clonotype. The chain recombines TRBV28 with TRBJ2-7, with D possibly being TRBD1 (6 bases). V lost 6 bases and J 4 bases, leaving 19 bases between the germline ends. From germline, CDR1 is MDHEN and CDR2 SYDVKM. The CDR3 extends over 15 amino acids. The CDR3 sequence: CASRTAPGQNYEQYF. The CDR3 bases are TGTGCCAGCAGAACAGCTCCGGGACAAAATTACGAGCAGTACTTC. Full variable domain (outside the CDR3, taken from reference TRBV28 and TRBJ2-7): DVKVTQSSRYLVKRTGEKVFLECVQDMDHENMFWYRQDPGLGLRLIYFSYDVKMKEKGDIPEGYSVSREKKERFSLILESASTNQTSMYLCASRTAPGQNYEQYFGPGTRLTVT.

The sample holds one count of this clonotype. The chain combines TRBV28 with TRBJ1-2; D may be TRBD1 (5 bases). Germline V CDR1 and CDR2: MDHEN, SYDVKM. V shed 3 bases and J shed 4 bases, with 12 bases lying between them. This CDR3 is 14 amino acids long. The CDR3 DNA reads TGTGCCAGCAGTTTGCTTAGGGGCGCCTATGGCTACACCTTC. Translating it yields CASSLLRGAYGYTF.

A few counts support this clonotype. The rearrangement joins TRBV7-8 to TRBJ2-5; possible D gene TRBD1, 6 bases. This CDR3 is built from 17 residues. The germline gives CDR1 SGHVS, CDR2 FQNEAQ. V was shortened by 1 base and J by 3 bases, with 18 bases between the two germline ends. CDR3 residues: CASSLVDTRGQKETQYF. The CDR3 coding sequence is TGTGCCAGCAGCTTAGTGGACACCCGAGGACAGAAAGAGACCCAGTACTTC.

The V call is TRBV6-2 or TRBV6-3, the J call TRBJ1-1; 10 bases fit TRBD1. J was trimmed by 4 bases and V by 6 bases; bases with no gene match: 2. The CDR3 is made up of 13 amino acids. The V gene's germline CDR1 is MNHEY and CDR2 SVGEGT. The CDR3, as DNA: TGTGCCAGCAGGGGGACAGGGGTCACTGAAGCTTTCTTT. As protein: CASRGTGVTEAFF.

The chain recombines TRBV19 with TRBJ2-3; D possibly matches TRBD1 or TRBD2 (6 bases each). Trimming took 7 bases from V and 1 from J, leaving 15 bases between them. Per germline, CDR1 LNHDA and CDR2 SQIVND (reference sequence). The length of the CDR3 is 15 residues. The CDR3 is CASKPPGARTDTQYF. CDR3 DNA sequence: TGTGCCAGTAAACCCCCGGGGGCCCGCACAGATACGCAGTATTTT.

The V and J genes are TRBV27 and TRBJ2-1; D remains unclear. The V gene lost 5 bases and the J gene lost 4 bases, with 12 bases spanning the gap. This CDR3 is 14 amino acids long. Germline CDR1 and CDR2: MNHEY and SMNVEV (reference sequence). In DNA, the CDR3 is TGTGCCAGCAGTCCCCGGTCAGGTTACAATGAGCAGTTCTTC. It is translated as CASSPRSGYNEQFF.

A few counts support this clonotype. J is TRBJ2-2 and V is TRBV12-3 or TRBV12-4; D gene uncertain. Trimming left V 1 base short and J 6 bases short, with 6 bases between. The CDR3 is 13 amino acids. CDR3 bases: TGTGCCAGCAGTTTAGGGGGTGCCGGGGAGCTGTTTTTT. This codes for CASSLGGAGELFF.

This sequence joins TRBV19 and TRBJ1-3; 7 bases agree with TRBD1. This CDR3 comprises 16 residues. Germline CDR1 LNHDA, CDR2 SQIVND (reference sequence). Germline trimming cut 7 bases from V and 0 bases from J; bases unmatched to any gene: 9. The CDR3 protein is CASNRDSSYSGNTIYF. CDR3 nucleotides: TGTGCCAGTAACCGGGACAGCTCTTACTCTGGAAACACCATATATTTT.

This clonotype came up a few times. The V and J genes are TRBV7-9 and TRBJ1-1; TRBD1 is a possible D gene (6 bases). With 1 base removed from V and 9 bases from J, the gap between germline ends came to 12 bases. This CDR3 has 13 residues. The germline V gene encodes CDR1 SEHNR and CDR2 FQNEAQ (reference sequence). CDR3 protein: CASSLGTGRQAFF. CDR3 in DNA: TGTGCCAGCAGCTTAGGAACAGGGCGGCAAGCTTTCTTT.

In its sample, this clonotype was seen a few times. This rearrangement joins TRBV19 to TRBJ1-5; D not resolved. Germline CDR1 reads LNHDA; CDR2 reads SQIVND (reference sequence). The CDR3 runs to 11 residues. V lost 2 bases to trimming and J lost 8 bases, with 4 bases between them. The CDR3 region is CASSIMEPQHF. The CDR3 DNA reads TGTGCCAGTAGTATAATGGAGCCCCAGCATTTT.

This clonotype was counted a few times. The V gene is TRBV6-6, the J gene TRBJ2-3; 11 bases align to TRBD2. Germline-derived CDR1 and CDR2 are MNHNY and SVGAGI (reference sequence). V was clipped by 5 bases and J by 5 bases; unmatched bases: 18. The CDR3 contains 19 residues. The CDR3 DNA sequence: TGTGCCAGCAGTCGATCCCAGACCGGGACTAGCGGAATTAGAGATACGCAGTATTTT. The encoded protein is CASSRSQTGTSGIRDTQYF.